Each of the 32 T cell receptor beta chains below was sequenced from the same sample in a study of CD8 T cells in Susac syndrome. RNA, at about 0.5 to 1 ug, was reverse transcribed with random hexamers. One entry per CDR3 protein results from TCRdb running MiXCR on the immunoSEQ multiplex PCR reads. The sample carries some 300,000 distinct CDR3 sequences, around nine tenths recorded once. Sequenced sample: CD8+ T cells from PBMCs. Receptor source: a human donor with multiple sclerosis.

This clonotype was detected only a few times. V gene TRBV5-6 combines with J gene TRBJ1-5; 7 nucleotides align to TRBD1. CDR3 length equals 14 residues. V dropped 4 bases and J dropped 2; count of bases not matched to a gene: 3. The V gene's germline CDR1 is SGHDT and CDR2 YYEEEE. For the CDR3, the DNA is TGTGCCAGCAGCGTCAGGGGGGGCAATCAGCCCCAGCATTTT. Translating gives CASSVRGGNQPQHF.

The V call is TRBV29-1, the J call TRBJ2-1, with a tentative D call TRBD2 (5 bases). Germline lookup yields CDR1 SQVTM and CDR2 ANQGSEA. The CDR3 has 12 amino acids. Between the trimmed V and J ends, which lost 0 bases and 9 bases, there was a span of 9 bases. The CDR3 loop reads CSVEDPRVEQFF. In nucleotides, the CDR3 is TGCAGCGTTGAAGATCCGAGGGTTGAGCAGTTCTTC.

In DNA form, the CDR3 reads TGCAGTGCTAGAAGGGTTGGCTACACCTTC. It yields the protein CSARRVGYTF. J is TRBJ1-2 and V is TRBV20-1; D remains ambiguous. This CDR3 region has 10 residues. Germline CDR1 DFQATT, CDR2 SNEGSKA (reference sequence). Trimming took 2 bases from V and 7 from J, leaving 5 bases between them.

The chain employs TRBV5-5 and TRBJ1-1; 7 nucleotides agree with TRBD1. With V trimmed by 8 bases and J by 11 bases, 12 bases remained unmatched. Germline CDR1 reads SGHKS; CDR2 reads YYEKEE (reference sequence). The CDR3 has 12 amino acids. The CDR3 region has the DNA TGTGCCAGTGCGGCGACAGGGAAGTCGGCTTTCTTT. Protein sequence: CASAATGKSAFF.

The chain links TRBV2 to TRBJ2-4; D uncertain. Germline CDR1 SNHLY, CDR2 FYNNEI. The length of the CDR3 is 15 residues. V was cut by 1 base and J by 4 bases, with 11 bases left in between. The CDR3 nucleotides read TGTGCCAGCAGTGAAGAGAGGCAGGTTAAAAACATTCAGTACTTC. Protein: CASSEERQVKNIQYF.

The V call is TRBV7-9, the J call TRBJ2-7; the D gene could be TRBD1 or TRBD2 (5 bases each). Germline loops: CDR1 SEHNR, CDR2 FQNEAQ (reference sequence). The CDR3 consists of 16 residues. V was cut by 5 bases and J by 2 bases, with 19 bases left in between. The CDR3 protein is CASSRGNRYTTYEQYF. The CDR3 bases are TGTGCCAGCAGCCGAGGGAACAGGTATACGACCTACGAGCAGTACTTC.

The chain is built from TRBV28 and TRBJ2-3, with a possible D match to TRBD2 (5 bases). The CDR3 totals 14 residues. From germline, CDR1 is MDHEN and CDR2 SYDVKM. The ends were cut back, 1 base at V and 2 bases at J, with 7 bases in the middle. CDR3 nucleotide sequence: TGTGCCAGCAGTTTATCGCTAGCCACAGATACGCAGTATTTT. This gives the protein CASSLSLATDTQYF.

This rearrangement joins TRBV15 to TRBJ2-7, with 10 bases fitting TRBD2. CDR3 size: 14 residues. V gave up 2 bases and J gave up 5 bases; unmatched junction bases: 3. Germline V CDR1 and CDR2: LNHNV, YYDKDF (reference sequence). CDR3 DNA: TGTGCCACCAGCAGACCCGGACTAGCGGACGAGCAGTACTTC. Protein sequence: CATSRPGLADEQYF. The whole variable domain, filled in from reference TRBV15 and TRBJ2-7, reads DAMVIQNPRYQVTQFGKPVTLSCSQTLNHNVMYWYQQKSSQAPKLLFHYYDKDFNNEADTPDNFQSRRPNTSFCFLDIRSPGLGDTAMYLCATSRPGLADEQYFGPGTRLTVT.

V gene TRBV12-3 or TRBV12-4 combines with J gene TRBJ1-4, with no clear D. CDR3 length equals 15 residues. Between the trimmed V and J ends, which lost 2 bases and 0 bases, there was a span of 7 bases. The CDR3 loop reads CASSLRTPTNEKLFF. As DNA, the CDR3 is TGTGCCAGCAGTTTACGCACGCCAACTAATGAAAAACTGTTTTTT.

The gene calls are TRBV25-1 and TRBJ1-1; D ambiguous. Germline V gene lookup returns CDR1 MGHDK and CDR2 SYGVNS. Trimming left V 4 bases short and J 1 base short, with 10 bases between. The CDR3 has 14 amino acids. CDR3 DNA sequence: TGTGCCAGCAGTGTGGGGTGGGAGAACACTGAAGCTTTCTTT. Translation: CASSVGWENTEAFF.

This rearrangement joins TRBV5-5 to TRBJ2-1; tentative D call: TRBD1 (6 bases). CDR1 is SGHKS and CDR2 is YYEKEE in the germline V gene (reference sequence). This CDR3 contains 13 residues. The germline V and J ends were trimmed by 2 bases and 8 bases, with 11 bases remaining between them. The CDR3 loop is CASSFSGVYEQFF. The CDR3 DNA follows: TGTGCCAGCAGCTTCTCAGGGGTATATGAGCAGTTCTTC.

This rearrangement joins TRBV27 to TRBJ2-1; D is uncertain. This CDR3 region has 13 residues. CDR1 is MNHEY and CDR2 is SMNVEV in the germline V gene (reference sequence). V lost 5 bases and J lost 6, with 11 bases in between. The CDR3 sequence: CASSELGINEQFF. CDR3 nucleotides: TGTGCCAGCAGTGAGCTTGGAATCAATGAGCAGTTCTTC.

The rearrangement uses TRBV18 and TRBJ1-1, with 9 bases that match TRBD1. Germline CDR1 reads KGHSH; CDR2 reads LQKENI. CDR3 size: 14 residues. Unmatched junction bases numbered 6, after V lost 5 bases and J lost 5 bases. The CDR3 sequence is CASSRRDRETEAFF. The DNA of the CDR3 is TGTGCCAGCTCAAGACGGGACAGGGAGACTGAAGCTTTCTTT.

The chain uses TRBV7-2 and TRBJ2-3; possibly TRBD2 for D (5 bases). CDR3 length: 13 residues. Trimming took 1 base from V and 6 from J, leaving 8 bases between them. Germline V gene data show CDR1 as SGHTA and CDR2 as FQGNSA. The CDR3 nucleotides are TGTGCCAGCAGCTTAGGCGGGTGGGATACGCAGTATTTT. It specifies CASSLGGWDTQYF. The whole variable domain, filled in from reference TRBV7-2 and TRBJ2-3, reads GAGVSQSPSNKVTEKGKDVELRCDPISGHTALYWYRQSLGQGLEFLIYFQGNSAPDKSGLPSDRFSAERTGGSVSTLTIQRTQQEDSAVYLCASSLGGWDTQYFGPGTRLTVL.

The chain has TRBV20-1 and TRBJ1-1; D might be TRBD1 (5 bases). The CDR3 has 10 residues. Trimming cost V 6 bases and J 7 bases, with 9 bases left between them. Germline V gives CDR1 DFQATT, CDR2 SNEGSKA (reference sequence). CDR3 DNA: TGCAGTGCCAGACAGTTTGAAGCTTTCTTT. It is translated as CSARQFEAFF.

The gene calls are TRBV6-2 or TRBV6-3 and TRBJ2-7; D might be TRBD1 or TRBD2, each matching 5 bases. The germline V gene has CDR1 MNHEY and CDR2 SVGEGT. The V gene lost 5 bases and the J gene lost 2 bases, with 19 bases spanning the gap. CDR3 length equals 16 residues. The CDR3 sequence: CASSAMGPRPAYEQYF. The DNA for the CDR3 is TGTGCCAGCAGTGCCATGGGACCCCGTCCAGCCTACGAGCAGTACTTC.

This clonotype was counted once. This CDR3 is CASTPTGGFLGEQYF. CDR3 nucleotide sequence: TGTGCCAGTACCCCGACAGGGGGCTTTTTGGGCGAGCAGTACTTC. V is TRBV19 and J is TRBJ2-7, with 10 bases lining up with TRBD1. This CDR3 is built from 15 residues. Germline trimming cut 7 bases from V and 6 bases from J; bases unmatched to any gene: 12. Germline V CDR1 and CDR2: LNHDA, SQIVND (reference sequence).

The chain couples TRBV5-6 to TRBJ2-7; tentatively, D is TRBD2 (6 bases). V lost 4 bases and J lost 5, with 16 bases in between. In germline, CDR1 is SGHDT, CDR2 YYEEEE. This CDR3 has 14 residues. CDR3 in amino acids: CASSAGMSSNEQYF. The CDR3 bases are TGTGCCAGCAGCGCGGGAATGAGTTCGAACGAGCAGTACTTC.

This chain connects TRBV20-1 to TRBJ2-7; 7 bases line up with TRBD1. Per germline, CDR1 DFQATT and CDR2 SNEGSKA (reference sequence). J gave up 3 bases and V 3 bases, and 11 bases lay outside the gene matches. CDR3 length equals 15 residues. CDR3 protein: CSARGVGTELYEQYF. CDR3 DNA: TGCAGTGCTAGGGGCGTTGGGACAGAGCTCTACGAGCAGTACTTC.

The V call is TRBV7-2, the J call TRBJ2-5; TRBD1 matches 9 bases. The length of the CDR3 is 17 residues. Trimming removed 2 bases from V and 5 bases from J; junction bases left unmatched: 12. CDR1 SGHTA and CDR2 FQGNSA come from the germline V gene. CDR3 protein: CASSLMETGGPGETQYF. In nucleotides, the CDR3 is TGTGCCAGCAGCTTAATGGAGACAGGGGGACCCGGGGAGACCCAGTACTTC.

This chain uses TRBV6-2 or TRBV6-3 with TRBJ2-2, with TRBD2 matching over 7 bases. There are 15 residues in the CDR3. Germline values: CDR1 MNHEY, CDR2 SVGEGT. The V gene end was trimmed by 6 bases and the J gene end by 6 bases; junction bases not matched to a gene: 10. Written as DNA, the CDR3 is TGTGCCAGCAGCCTATACGGACTAGTAGCCGGGGAGCTGTTTTTT. Translating it yields CASSLYGLVAGELFF.

This clonotype came up once. In nucleotides, the CDR3 is TGTGCCAGCAGTACCCTAGGGGGAACTAATGAAAAACTGTTTTTT. Protein sequence: CASSTLGGTNEKLFF. The rearrangement uses TRBV28 and TRBJ1-4; possibly TRBD1 for D (6 bases). Germline-derived CDR1 and CDR2 are MDHEN and SYDVKM. The CDR3 runs 15 residues. Trimming pared 5 bases from V and 1 base from J, leaving 11 bases between.

The V and J genes are TRBV20-1 and TRBJ1-5, with no clear D. Deletions cut 0 bases from V and 11 bases from J, with 14 bases between. From germline, CDR1 is DFQATT and CDR2 SNEGSKA (reference sequence). The CDR3 has 13 residues. DNA for the CDR3: TGCAGTGCTAGAGAGGAGTCGGAAAGGTCCCAGCATTTT. It is translated as CSAREESERSQHF.

The rearrangement uses TRBV10-3 and TRBJ2-1, with 11 bases fitting TRBD2. This CDR3 comprises 17 residues. With 3 bases clipped from V and 14 bases from J, the junction kept 18 bases outside the gene matches. The germline CDR1 and CDR2 sequences are ENHRY and SYGVKD. The CDR3 loop reads CAISESPGTSGVLGEFF. As DNA, the CDR3 is TGTGCCATCAGTGAATCCCCCGGGACTAGCGGAGTCCTGGGAGAGTTCTTC.

V is TRBV28 and J is TRBJ2-7; D may be TRBD1 or TRBD2 (7 bases each). This CDR3 has 14 amino acids. Germline loops: CDR1 MDHEN, CDR2 SYDVKM. V lost 5 bases to trimming and J lost 0 bases, with 11 bases between them. The CDR3 here is CASSPRGGSYEQYF. DNA for the CDR3: TGTGCCAGCAGTCCCAGGGGGGGCTCCTACGAGCAGTACTTC.

V is TRBV12-3 or TRBV12-4 and J is TRBJ2-4; 8 nucleotides agree with TRBD1. J gave up 3 bases and V 5 bases, and 21 bases lay outside the gene matches. The CDR3 is 20 residues long. Here the CDR3 reads CASSDTDATGVLWDKNIQYF. The CDR3 bases are TGTGCCAGCAGTGACACCGACGCGACAGGGGTATTATGGGACAAAAACATTCAGTACTTC.

The CDR3 nucleotides read TGCGCCAGCAGCCAAACCAGGACAGGGGGCGCGGGCTATGGCTACACCTTC. It translates to CASSQTRTGGAGYGYTF. J is TRBJ1-2 and V is TRBV4-1; 11 bases are a match to TRBD1. The CDR3 is 17 amino acids. CDR1 is MGHRA and CDR2 is YSYEKL in the germline V gene. V gave up 2 bases and J gave up 4 bases; unmatched junction bases: 9.

V is TRBV29-1 and J is TRBJ2-1, with 7 bases lining up with TRBD1. The germline V gene has CDR1 SQVTM and CDR2 ANQGSEA. The CDR3 has 17 residues. With V trimmed by 6 bases and J by 6 bases, 20 bases remained unmatched. The chain's CDR3 is CSVWYPLRGHGVNEQFF. The CDR3 nucleotides are TGCAGCGTGTGGTACCCCTTAAGGGGGCACGGGGTCAATGAGCAGTTCTTC.

The chain recombines TRBV12-3 or TRBV12-4 with TRBJ2-1; D perhaps matches TRBD2 (5 bases). V was pared by 8 bases and J by 5 bases, with 16 bases between. The CDR3 totals 14 residues. CDR3 DNA sequence: TGTGCCAGCTCCTACTCGGGATCGAACAATGAGCAGTTCTTC. Translating it yields CASSYSGSNNEQFF.

V usage is TRBV29-1 and J usage is TRBJ2-3; possible D gene TRBD2, 5 bases. The germline V and J ends were trimmed by 2 bases and 6 bases, with 9 bases remaining between them. CDR1 is SQVTM and CDR2 is ANQGSEA in the germline V gene. This CDR3 is built from 12 residues. In DNA, the CDR3 is TGCAGCGTTGAATCTAGCCCGGATACGCAGTATTTT. Protein: CSVESSPDTQYF.

The chain employs TRBV20-1 and TRBJ1-2; TRBD1 is a possible D gene (5 bases). Germline V gene sequence: CDR1 DFQATT, CDR2 SNEGSKA (reference sequence). Between the trimmed V and J ends, which lost 3 bases and 4 bases, there was a span of 6 bases. The length of the CDR3 is 11 residues. The CDR3 DNA reads TGCAGTGCTAGGGGGACCTATGGCTACACCTTC. Protein product: CSARGTYGYTF.

This chain connects TRBV20-1 to TRBJ1-5; possible D gene TRBD1, 6 bases. Looked up from germline, CDR1 is DFQATT and CDR2 is SNEGSKA (reference sequence). Trimming left V 4 bases short and J 0 bases short, with 13 bases between. The CDR3 consists of 15 residues. The CDR3 coding sequence is TGCAGTGCTACCGAGGACAGCCATAGCAATCAGCCCCAGCATTTT. Its translation: CSATEDSHSNQPQHF.